A single T cell receptor (beta chain) is shown here with its context. The data are from a study of CD4+ T cells in melanoma. The trim removed 0 bases at V and 4 bases at J, leaving 0 bases unmatched. This CDR3 comprises 14 residues. Germline values: CDR1 LGHNA, CDR2 YNFKEQ. Generated by immunoSEQ multiplex PCR, the TCRdb table keeps only in-frame clones and is missing some. The table includes more than 90,000 clones, 92% detected once. The chain links TRBV4-2 to TRBJ2-7; 10 bases line up with TRBD2. The sequencing sample was made of peripheral blood. The clonotype originates from a human donor with melanoma. The CDR3 sequence: CASSQDSGRYEQYF. CDR3 bases: TGTGCCAGCAGCCAAGATAGCGGGAGGTACGAGCAGTACTTC.